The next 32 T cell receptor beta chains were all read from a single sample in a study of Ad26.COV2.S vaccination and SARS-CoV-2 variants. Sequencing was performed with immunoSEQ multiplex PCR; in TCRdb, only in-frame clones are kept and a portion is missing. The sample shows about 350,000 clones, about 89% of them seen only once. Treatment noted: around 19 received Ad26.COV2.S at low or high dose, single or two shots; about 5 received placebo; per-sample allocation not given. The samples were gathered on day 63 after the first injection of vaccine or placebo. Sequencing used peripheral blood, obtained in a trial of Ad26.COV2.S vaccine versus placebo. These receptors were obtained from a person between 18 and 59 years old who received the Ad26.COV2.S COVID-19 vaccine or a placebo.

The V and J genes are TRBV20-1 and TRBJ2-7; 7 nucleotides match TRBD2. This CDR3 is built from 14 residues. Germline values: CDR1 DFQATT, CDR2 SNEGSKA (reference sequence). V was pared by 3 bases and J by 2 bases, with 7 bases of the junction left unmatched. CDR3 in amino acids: CSASLGRAPYEQYF. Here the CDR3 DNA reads TGCAGTGCTAGTCTAGGGAGGGCCCCCTACGAGCAGTACTTC.

The CDR3 loop is CASSTVTDTQYF. As DNA, the CDR3 is TGTGCCAGCAGTACAGTCACAGATACGCAGTATTTT. The chain joins TRBV6-5 to TRBJ2-3; D unclear. CDR3 length equals 12 residues. V was trimmed by 5 bases and J by 2 bases, leaving 5 bases between them. Germline V gives CDR1 MNHEY, CDR2 SVGAGI.

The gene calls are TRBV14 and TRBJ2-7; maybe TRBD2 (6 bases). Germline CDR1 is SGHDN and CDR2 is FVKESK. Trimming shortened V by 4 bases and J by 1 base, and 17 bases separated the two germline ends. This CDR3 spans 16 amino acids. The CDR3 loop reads CASSPWRGERSYEQYF. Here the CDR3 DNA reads TGTGCCAGCAGCCCTTGGAGGGGCGAGAGGTCCTACGAGCAGTACTTC.

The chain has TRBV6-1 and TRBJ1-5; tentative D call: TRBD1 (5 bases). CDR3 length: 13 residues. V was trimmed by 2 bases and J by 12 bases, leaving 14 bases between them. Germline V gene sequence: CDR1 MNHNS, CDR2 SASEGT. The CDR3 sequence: CASSEWNRSRQHF. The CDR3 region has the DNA TGTGCCAGCAGTGAATGGAACAGGTCGCGCCAGCATTTT.

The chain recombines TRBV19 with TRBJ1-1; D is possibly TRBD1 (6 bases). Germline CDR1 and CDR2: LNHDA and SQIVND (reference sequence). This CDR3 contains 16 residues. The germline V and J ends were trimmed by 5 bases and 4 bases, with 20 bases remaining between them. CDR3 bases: TGTGCCAGTAGTGCGCGGACAGAGGTGAGATCCACTGAAGCTTTCTTT. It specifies CASSARTEVRSTEAFF.

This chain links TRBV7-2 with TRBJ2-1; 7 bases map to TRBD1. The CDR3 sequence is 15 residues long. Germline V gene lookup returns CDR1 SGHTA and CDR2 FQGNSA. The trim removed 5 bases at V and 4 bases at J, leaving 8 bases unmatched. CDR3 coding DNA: TGTGCCAGCAGCGTAGACAGGGTGCCTTACAATGAGCAGTTCTTC. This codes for CASSVDRVPYNEQFF.

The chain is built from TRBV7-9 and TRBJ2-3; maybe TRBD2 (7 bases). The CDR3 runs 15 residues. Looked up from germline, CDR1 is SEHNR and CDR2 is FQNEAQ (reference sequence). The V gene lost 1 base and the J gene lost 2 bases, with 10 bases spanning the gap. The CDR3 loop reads CASSLDRGATDTQYF. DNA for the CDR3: TGTGCCAGCAGCTTAGACCGGGGGGCCACAGATACGCAGTATTTT.

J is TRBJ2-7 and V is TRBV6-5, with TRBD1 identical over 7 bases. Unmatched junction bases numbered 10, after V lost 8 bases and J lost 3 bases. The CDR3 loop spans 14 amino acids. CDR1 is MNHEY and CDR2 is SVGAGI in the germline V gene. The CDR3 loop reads CASGTDWWGYEQYF. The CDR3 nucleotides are TGTGCCAGCGGGACAGACTGGTGGGGCTACGAGCAGTACTTC.

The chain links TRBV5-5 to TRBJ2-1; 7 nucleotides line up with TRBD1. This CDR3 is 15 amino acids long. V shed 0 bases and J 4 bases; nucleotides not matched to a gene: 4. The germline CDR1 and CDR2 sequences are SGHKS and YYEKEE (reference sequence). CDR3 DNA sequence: TGTGCCAGCAGCTTGGGGCAGGGGGATTACAATGAGCAGTTCTTC. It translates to CASSLGQGDYNEQFF.

CDR3 amino acids: CATFPWGGAEGRDTGELFF. CDR3 DNA: TGTGCCACCTTCCCTTGGGGGGGAGCTGAGGGACGGGACACCGGGGAGCTGTTTTTT. This rearrangement joins TRBV15 to TRBJ2-2; 7 bases match TRBD2. The CDR3 length is 19 residues. CDR1 and CDR2 from the germline V gene are LNHNV and YYDKDF (reference sequence). V lost 8 bases, J lost 3 bases, and 21 bases stayed unmatched.

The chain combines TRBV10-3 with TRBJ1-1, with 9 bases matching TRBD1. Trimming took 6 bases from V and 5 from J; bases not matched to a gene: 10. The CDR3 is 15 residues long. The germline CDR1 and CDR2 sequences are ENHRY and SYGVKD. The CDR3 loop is CAISQKQGARTEAFF. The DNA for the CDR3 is TGTGCCATCAGCCAGAAACAGGGGGCGAGGACTGAAGCTTTCTTT.

The CDR3 sequence is CASSTTGQTGELFF. The CDR3 region has the DNA TGTGCCAGCAGCACTACAGGACAAACTGGGGAGCTGTTTTTT. The chain joins TRBV7-2 to TRBJ2-2; possible D gene TRBD1, 5 bases. The V gene lost 5 bases and the J gene lost 8 bases, with 15 bases spanning the gap. Germline CDR1 SGHTA, CDR2 FQGNSA. This CDR3 comprises 14 residues. Looking up the rest from reference TRBV7-2 and TRBJ2-2 gives the full variable domain: GAGVSQSPSNKVTEKGKDVELRCDPISGHTALYWYRQSLGQGLEFLIYFQGNSAPDKSGLPSDRFSAERTGGSVSTLTIQRTQQEDSAVYLCASSTTGQTGELFFGEGSRLTVL.

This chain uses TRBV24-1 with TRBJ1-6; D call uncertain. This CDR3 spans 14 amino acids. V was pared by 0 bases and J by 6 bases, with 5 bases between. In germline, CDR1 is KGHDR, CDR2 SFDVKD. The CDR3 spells CATSDLQSNSPLHF. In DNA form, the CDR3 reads TGTGCCACCAGTGATTTGCAGTCTAATTCACCCCTCCACTTT.

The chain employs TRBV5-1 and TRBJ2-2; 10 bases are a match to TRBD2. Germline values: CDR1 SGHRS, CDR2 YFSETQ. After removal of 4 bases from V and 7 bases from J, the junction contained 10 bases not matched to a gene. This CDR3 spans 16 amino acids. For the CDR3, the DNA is TGCGCCAGCAGCCTGGATGGGCTAGCGGGGGTCGGGGAGCTGTTTTTT. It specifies CASSLDGLAGVGELFF.

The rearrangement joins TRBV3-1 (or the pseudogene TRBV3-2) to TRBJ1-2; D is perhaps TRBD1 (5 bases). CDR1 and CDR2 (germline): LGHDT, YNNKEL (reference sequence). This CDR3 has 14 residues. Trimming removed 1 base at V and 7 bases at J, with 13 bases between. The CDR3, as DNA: TGTGCCAGCAGCCAAGCCGGGAGGGGCTTTGGCTACACCTTC. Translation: CASSQAGRGFGYTF.

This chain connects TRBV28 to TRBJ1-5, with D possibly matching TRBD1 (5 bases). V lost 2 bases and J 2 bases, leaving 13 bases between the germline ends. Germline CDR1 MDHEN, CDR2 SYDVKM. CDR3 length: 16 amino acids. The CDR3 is CASSLTLVRGNQPQHF. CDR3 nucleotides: TGTGCCAGCAGTTTAACACTAGTCAGGGGCAATCAGCCCCAGCATTTT.

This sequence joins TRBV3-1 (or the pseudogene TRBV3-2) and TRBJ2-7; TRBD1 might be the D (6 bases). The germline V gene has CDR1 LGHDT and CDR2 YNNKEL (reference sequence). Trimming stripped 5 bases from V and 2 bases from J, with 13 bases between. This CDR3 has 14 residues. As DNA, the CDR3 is TGTGCCAGCAGCGCCAGGGGAAGAGCCTACGAGCAGTACTTC. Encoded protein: CASSARGRAYEQYF.

CDR3 coding DNA: TGTGCCAGCAGCGAGGGGACTAGCGGTATATACAATGAGCAGTTCTTC. It yields the protein CASSEGTSGIYNEQFF. The genes are TRBV9 and TRBJ2-1; 11 bases match TRBD2. The CDR3 has 16 residues. Trimming at V came to 3 bases and at J to 4 bases, leaving 6 bases not matched to a gene. Germline V gene lookup returns CDR1 SGDLS and CDR2 YYNGEE.

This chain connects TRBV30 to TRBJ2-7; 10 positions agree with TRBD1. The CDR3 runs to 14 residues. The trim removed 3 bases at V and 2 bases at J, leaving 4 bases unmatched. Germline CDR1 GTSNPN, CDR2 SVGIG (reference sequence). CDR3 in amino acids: CAWSRDRGTYEQYF. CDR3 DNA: TGTGCCTGGAGCCGGGACAGGGGTACCTACGAGCAGTACTTC.

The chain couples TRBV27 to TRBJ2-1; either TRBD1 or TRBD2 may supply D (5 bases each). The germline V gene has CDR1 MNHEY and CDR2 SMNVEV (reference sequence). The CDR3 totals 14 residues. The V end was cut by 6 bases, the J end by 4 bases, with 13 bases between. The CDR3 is CASRGVGVYNEQFF. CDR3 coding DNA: TGTGCCAGCAGAGGGGTGGGGGTGTACAATGAGCAGTTCTTC.

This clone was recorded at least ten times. CDR3 in amino acids: CASSQDFGTEQYF. The CDR3 bases are TGTGCCAGCAGCCAAGATTTCGGAACCGAGCAGTACTTC. This chain uses TRBV3-1 (or the pseudogene TRBV3-2) with TRBJ2-7; D is undetermined. The germline V and J ends were trimmed by 0 bases and 6 bases, with 9 bases remaining between them. CDR3 length: 13 residues. Germline CDR1 reads LGHDT; CDR2 reads YNNKEL (reference sequence).

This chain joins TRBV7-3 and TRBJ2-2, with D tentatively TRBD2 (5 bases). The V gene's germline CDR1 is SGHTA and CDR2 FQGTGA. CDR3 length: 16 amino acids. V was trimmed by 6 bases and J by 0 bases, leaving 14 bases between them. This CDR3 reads CASSKGRRANTGELFF. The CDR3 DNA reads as TGTGCCAGCAGTAAAGGTCGGCGGGCGAACACCGGGGAGCTGTTTTTT.

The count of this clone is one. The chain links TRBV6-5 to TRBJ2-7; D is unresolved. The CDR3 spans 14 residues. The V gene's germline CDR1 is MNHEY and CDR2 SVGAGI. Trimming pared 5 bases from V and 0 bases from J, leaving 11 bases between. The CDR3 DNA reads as TGTGCCAGCAGTCCAACGTCTGGCTCCTACGAGCAGTACTTC. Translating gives CASSPTSGSYEQYF.

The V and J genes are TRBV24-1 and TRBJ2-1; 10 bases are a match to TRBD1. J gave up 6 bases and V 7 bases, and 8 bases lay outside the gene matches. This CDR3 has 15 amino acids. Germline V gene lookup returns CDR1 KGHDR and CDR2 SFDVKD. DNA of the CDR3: TGTGCCACCAGCGACCACGGACAGGGGGGCAATGAGCAGTTCTTC. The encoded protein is CATSDHGQGGNEQFF.

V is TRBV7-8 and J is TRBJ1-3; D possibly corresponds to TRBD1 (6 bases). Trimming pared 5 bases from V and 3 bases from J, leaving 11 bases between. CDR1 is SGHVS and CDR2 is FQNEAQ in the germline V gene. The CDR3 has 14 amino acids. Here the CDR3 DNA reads TGTGCCAGCAGCCGACACAGGGATGGAAACACCATATATTTT. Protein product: CASSRHRDGNTIYF.

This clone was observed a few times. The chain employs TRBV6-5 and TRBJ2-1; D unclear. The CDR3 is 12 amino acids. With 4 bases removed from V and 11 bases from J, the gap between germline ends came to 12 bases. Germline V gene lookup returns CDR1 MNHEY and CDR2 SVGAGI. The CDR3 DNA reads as TGTGCCAGCAGTTCAAGATGGAGCAAGCAGTTCTTC. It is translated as CASSSRWSKQFF.

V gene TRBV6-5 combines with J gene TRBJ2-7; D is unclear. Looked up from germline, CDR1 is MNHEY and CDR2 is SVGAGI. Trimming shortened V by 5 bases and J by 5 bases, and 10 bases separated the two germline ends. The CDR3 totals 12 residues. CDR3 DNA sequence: TGTGCCAGCAGTCAGACCCGCGACGAGCAGTACTTC. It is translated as CASSQTRDEQYF.

The CDR3 spells CASSPLGGSSGNTIYF. The CDR3 DNA reads as TGCGCCAGCAGCCCCCTCGGGGGGAGCTCTGGAAACACCATATATTTT. This rearrangement joins TRBV4-1 to TRBJ1-3; weak D call: TRBD1 (5 bases). V was cut by 4 bases and J by 0 bases, with 13 bases left in between. Germline V CDR1 and CDR2: MGHRA, YSYEKL. This CDR3 has 16 amino acids.

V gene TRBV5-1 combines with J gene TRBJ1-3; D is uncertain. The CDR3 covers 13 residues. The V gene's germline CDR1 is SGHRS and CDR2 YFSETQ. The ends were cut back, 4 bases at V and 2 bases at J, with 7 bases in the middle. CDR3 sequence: CASSAGTGNTIYF. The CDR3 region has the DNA TGCGCCAGCAGCGCCGGGACTGGAAACACCATATATTTT.

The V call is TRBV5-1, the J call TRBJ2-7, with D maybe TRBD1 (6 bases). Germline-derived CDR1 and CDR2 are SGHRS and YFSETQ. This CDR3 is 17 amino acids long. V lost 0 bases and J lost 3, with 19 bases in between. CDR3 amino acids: CASSLGGTGPILYEQYF. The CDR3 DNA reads TGCGCCAGCAGCTTGGGCGGTACAGGGCCGATCCTCTACGAGCAGTACTTC. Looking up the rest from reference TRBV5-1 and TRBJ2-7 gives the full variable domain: KAGVTQTPRYLIKTRGQQVTLSCSPISGHRSVSWYQQTPGQGLQFLFEYFSETQRNKGNFPGRFSGRQFSNSRSEMNVSTLELGDSALYLCASSLGGTGPILYEQYFGPGTRLTVT.

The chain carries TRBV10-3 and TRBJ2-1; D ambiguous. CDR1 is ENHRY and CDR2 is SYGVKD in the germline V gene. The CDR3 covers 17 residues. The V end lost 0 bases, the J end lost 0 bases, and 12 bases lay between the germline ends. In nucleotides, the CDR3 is TGTGCCATCAGTGAGTCGGATGGTGGCTTCTCCTACAATGAGCAGTTCTTC. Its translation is CAISESDGGFSYNEQFF.

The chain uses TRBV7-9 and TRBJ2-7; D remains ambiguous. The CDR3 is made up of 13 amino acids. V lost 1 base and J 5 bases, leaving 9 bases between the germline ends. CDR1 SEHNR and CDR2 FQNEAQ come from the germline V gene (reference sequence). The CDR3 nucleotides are TGTGCCAGCAGCTTAGGGCTAGTCAACGAGCAGTACTTC. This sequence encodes CASSLGLVNEQYF.